This paragraph reports one T cell receptor beta chain. This clone has a single count. It lacks a known antigen. Base qualities were left out, and no much larger clone turns up one base away. Including cysteine and phenylalanine, the CDR3 has 15 amino acids. Solely the CDR3 DNA is kept, with 45 bases framed from the first base. The germline V gene encodes CDR1 MNHNS and CDR2 SASEGT. The junction carries 12 bases between V and J, which are trimmed by 1 base and 3 bases respectively. The sample is drawn from a study of blood T cell repertoires in COVID-19 (TCRdb year 2020). Turning to the overall study: Samples covering the acute and convalescent phases of COVID-19 were provided by collaborators in the United States, Italy and Spain. A de-identified subject ID, COVID-19 status, age in years and sex were almost always included in the sample metadata. The samples were drawn from two sources: the first 160 participants of the ongoing ImmuneRACE study, and approximately 1,300 subjects contributed by 6 global collaborators. The prospective study material was composed of cDNA or gDNA derived from T cells, B-cell-depleted T cells, or PBMCs. Where HLA class I and class II types were available, the types were taken from metadata supplied by the sample provider, not from assay-based typing. Subjects who had been exposed to COVID-19, were actively infected with it, or had recovered from it provided the deeply sampled blood TCRbeta repertoires that made up the dataset. The repertoires were released in a freely available public database meant as a resource for research on the immune response to SARS-CoV-2. What the work shows at the level of the full study, not this receptor alone: The quantity of clinical and demographic metadata differed by source and by participant and was supplied without curation.

TCRbeta CDR3 regions were amplified from genomic DNA by means of the immunoSEQ Assay, a bias-controlled multiplex PCR. The original methods were these. The number of nucleated cells in each sample was estimated from the amplification of reference gene primers within the assay. Sequence reads were collapsed and filtered to measure the absolute abundance of every unique TCRbeta CDR3 rearrangement. For each sample, productive Simpson clonality was calculated by taking the square root of Simpson's diversity index across productive rearrangements. TCRdb carries this immuneACCESS record with in-frame sequences only. Its versions omit some clonotypes, under half of them owing to an unresolved V gene in the studies checked, with the rest unexplained. The V and J calls and the clone size are those of that table, but D and trimming were determined from the DNA. A total of about 160,000 clones appear in this sample, about 85% of them only once. The top ten hold approximately 7% of the sample.

In Seattle, one collaborating source enrolled patients while the infection was active and tracked those patients longitudinally over the course of disease. The collaborating institutions used their own protocols to collect whole blood in K2EDTA tubes. Collaborator samples were shipped for TCRbeta analysis as frozen whole blood, isolated PBMCs, or DNA extracted from either sample type. Input material: peripheral blood. The rearranged chain carries TRBV6-1 and TRBJ1-2; the D gene cannot be resolved reliably. The TCR comes from a man at least 80 years old with COVID-19, enrolled during active disease. The nucleotide sequence reads as follows: TGTGCCAGCAGTGAAGGGGGAGGGAGAGACTATGGCTACACCTTC. This encodes CASSEGGGRDYGYTF.